The 14 T cell receptor beta chains below come from one sample, sequenced in a study of blood T cells in healthy people across ages. Primers used in a second PCR of about 7 to 12 cycles were a sample-barcoded 5' primer and a J-beta primer mix. TCRdb fed the 5' RACE reads into MiXCR, producing one record per CDR3 protein. The data contain 1,500,000 or so distinct CDR3 sequences, 35% to 45% of them singletons. Source material: blood. All receptors derive from a woman aged 18 to 35 in good health.

The table lists this clonotype with many counts. Possible read error: a much larger clone is one base away. CDR3 sequence (DNA): TGCAGTGCTAGCCTCAGACTAGCCAAGGAGCAGTACTTC. This gives the protein CSASLRLAKEQYF. This chain uses TRBV20-1 with TRBJ2-5; 7 bases map to TRBD2. CDR1 and CDR2 from the germline V gene are DFQATT and SNEGSKA (reference sequence). With V trimmed by 3 bases and J by 11 bases, 12 bases remained unmatched. CDR3 length: 13 amino acids.

This clonotype came up a few times. V usage is TRBV2 and J usage is TRBJ2-1; D might be TRBD1 (5 bases). Germline assignment: CDR1 SNHLY and CDR2 FYNNEI. V lost 4 bases and J 0 bases, leaving 19 bases between the germline ends. The CDR3 spans 18 residues. The CDR3 DNA reads as TGTGCCAGCAGTGGACCGTGGAACAGGCTTTACTCCTACAATGAGCAGTTCTTC. Protein product: CASSGPWNRLYSYNEQFF.

V is TRBV30 and J is TRBJ1-6, with D unclear. The V gene lost 0 bases and the J gene lost 8 bases, with 11 bases spanning the gap. Germline loops: CDR1 GTSNPN, CDR2 SVGIG (reference sequence). This CDR3 has 14 amino acids. For the CDR3, the DNA is TGTGCCTGGAGTGTACTGTTACGCGATTCACCCCTCCACTTT. Translating gives CAWSVLLRDSPLHF.

This clonotype was counted only a few times. The chain couples TRBV29-1 to TRBJ1-2; D gene ambiguous. Deletions cut 4 bases from V and 3 bases from J, with 9 bases between. CDR3 length: 12 residues. Germline V gene lookup returns CDR1 SQVTM and CDR2 ANQGSEA. The CDR3 reads CSVGVGDYGYTF. The CDR3 nucleotides are TGCAGCGTTGGAGTTGGGGACTATGGCTACACCTTC.

The gene calls are TRBV10-3 and TRBJ1-4; 10 bases align to TRBD1. The CDR3 runs to 14 residues. Germline CDR1 reads ENHRY; CDR2 reads SYGVKD. Losses at the gene ends were 7 bases for V and 8 bases for J; bases not matched to a gene: 7. CDR3 amino acids: CAIKPGTGDEKLFF. DNA of the CDR3: TGTGCCATCAAGCCCGGGACAGGGGACGAAAAACTGTTTTTT.

The chain couples TRBV10-3 to TRBJ1-5, with D possibly matching TRBD1 (5 bases). Germline CDR1 reads ENHRY; CDR2 reads SYGVKD. The CDR3 totals 16 residues. Between the trimmed V and J ends, which lost 0 bases and 4 bases, there was a span of 13 bases. The CDR3 DNA reads as TGTGCCATCAGTGAGTCGGTGGGACGGGGGAATCAGCCCCAGCATTTT. Translation: CAISESVGRGNQPQHF.

The genes are TRBV4-3 and TRBJ2-7; unclear D gene. Germline lookup yields CDR1 LGHNA and CDR2 YSLEER. The germline V and J ends were trimmed by 2 bases and 2 bases, with 13 bases remaining between them. The CDR3 is 15 amino acids. CDR3 sequence: CASSQRNGATYEQYF. CDR3 in DNA: TGCGCCAGCAGCCAAAGGAACGGCGCGACCTACGAGCAGTACTTC.

There are a few counts of this clonotype. The chain employs TRBV28 and TRBJ2-7; TRBD1 matches 12 bases. Trimming took 5 bases from V and 1 from J; bases not matched to a gene: 6. Germline CDR1 MDHEN, CDR2 SYDVKM. CDR3 length equals 16 residues. The CDR3 nucleotides are TGTGCCAGCAGTCCTACGGGACAGGGGGCGTCCTACGAGCAGTACTTC. Encoded protein: CASSPTGQGASYEQYF.

This clonotype was counted between two and nine times. This rearrangement joins TRBV4-1 to TRBJ1-2; 10 bases match TRBD1. CDR3 length equals 13 residues. Germline V gene data show CDR1 as MGHRA and CDR2 as YSYEKL. The V segment lost 0 bases and the J segment 8 bases; nucleotides outside the gene matches: 0. The CDR3 DNA sequence: TGCGCCAGCAGCCAAGAGGGACAGGGGGGCTACACCTTC. Amino acid sequence: CASSQEGQGGYTF.

The chain recombines TRBV4-2 with TRBJ1-4, with D hard to call. V was trimmed by 4 bases and J by 3 bases, leaving 12 bases between them. The CDR3 length is 15 residues. The germline V gene has CDR1 LGHNA and CDR2 YNFKEQ. CDR3: CASSPVSGANEKLFF. The CDR3 region has the DNA TGTGCCAGCAGCCCTGTCTCTGGCGCTAATGAAAAACTGTTTTTT.

The rearrangement joins TRBV7-2 to TRBJ2-1, with D unclear. V lost 4 bases, J lost 4 bases, and 17 bases lay in between. CDR1 is SGHTA and CDR2 is FQGNSA in the germline V gene. The CDR3 has 16 residues. The CDR3 DNA sequence: TGTGCCAGCAGCTCGAAGGGCCCGTTGCTTTACAATGAGCAGTTCTTC. Encoded protein: CASSSKGPLLYNEQFF.

This sequence joins TRBV7-2 and TRBJ2-3; D is perhaps TRBD1 (6 bases). This CDR3 has 15 amino acids. V lost 5 bases and J 2 bases, leaving 14 bases between the germline ends. Germline CDR1 SGHTA, CDR2 FQGNSA. The CDR3 coding sequence is TGTGCCAGCAGCCCCTGGACAGTTTACACAGATACGCAGTATTTT. Its protein is CASSPWTVYTDTQYF.

This clonotype has only a few counts. V and J are TRBV20-1 and TRBJ1-1, with D possibly matching TRBD1 (6 bases). The CDR3 spans 14 residues. Germline CDR1 DFQATT, CDR2 SNEGSKA (reference sequence). V was clipped by 4 bases and J by 6 bases, with 18 bases between them. CDR3 sequence reads: CSAKGGGPLSEAFF. CDR3 coding DNA: TGCAGTGCTAAGGGGGGGGGCCCCCTATCTGAAGCTTTCTTT.

V and J are TRBV6-2 or TRBV6-3 and TRBJ1-5; D is perhaps TRBD1 (5 bases). The CDR3 length is 20 residues. From germline, CDR1 is MNHEY and CDR2 SVGEGT. V lost 2 bases to trimming and J lost 0 bases, with 23 bases between them. For the CDR3, the DNA is TGTGCCAGCAGTTACCTATGGAGACAGCCGCGCCGAGATAGCAATCAGCCCCAGCATTTT. This codes for CASSYLWRQPRRDSNQPQHF.